The 9 T cell receptor beta chains given below trace back to one sample, sequenced in a study of blood T cell repertoires in COVID-19. The data were produced by immunoSEQ multiplex PCR, yet TCRdb's version contains in-frame clones alone and is incomplete. The sample has roughly 200,000 clones, over 80% seen once. The source material was peripheral blood. These TCRs come from a middle-aged woman with COVID-19, enrolled during active disease.

The chain is built from TRBV3-1 (or the pseudogene TRBV3-2) and TRBJ1-1; 8 bases fit TRBD1. The CDR3 runs to 15 residues. J was trimmed by 7 bases and V by 4 bases; bases with no gene match: 11. Germline CDR1 is LGHDT and CDR2 is YNNKEL (reference sequence). CDR3 sequence reads: CASSLSRGQAVEAFF. The CDR3 DNA sequence: TGTGCCAGCAGCCTCTCTCGGGGACAGGCAGTTGAAGCTTTCTTT.

The J gene is TRBJ2-7, the V gene TRBV7-2; D possibly corresponds to TRBD2 (5 bases). Per germline, CDR1 SGHTA and CDR2 FQGNSA. V lost 5 bases and J 3 bases, leaving 14 bases between the germline ends. The CDR3 extends over 14 amino acids. Here the CDR3 reads CASSPSPPHYEQYF. The DNA of the CDR3 is TGTGCCAGCAGCCCTAGCCCCCCCCACTACGAGCAGTACTTC.

The chain combines TRBV5-1 with TRBJ1-1, with D hard to call. Germline V gene sequence: CDR1 SGHRS, CDR2 YFSETQ. The V gene lost 1 base and the J gene lost 0 bases, with 10 bases spanning the gap. This CDR3 has 15 residues. The CDR3 spells CASSLNSNMNTEAFF. CDR3 DNA sequence: TGCGCCAGCAGCTTGAATTCAAACATGAACACTGAAGCTTTCTTT.

V usage is TRBV10-1 and J usage is TRBJ1-1, with 8 bases aligning to TRBD1. V shed 5 bases, J shed 1 base, and the junction held 3 bases outside the gene matches. This CDR3 has 14 amino acids. Germline CDR1 WNHNN, CDR2 SYGVQD (reference sequence). In nucleotides, the CDR3 is TGCGCCAGCAGTCCCGGGACAGGGAACACTGAAGCTTTCTTT. It translates to CASSPGTGNTEAFF.

J is TRBJ2-7 and V is TRBV5-1; possible D gene TRBD1, 6 bases. V dropped 6 bases and J dropped 3 bases, with 7 bases sitting between them. Germline lookup yields CDR1 SGHRS and CDR2 YFSETQ. This CDR3 is built from 11 residues. Here the CDR3 DNA reads TGCGCCAGCACGGACAGCTACGAGCAGTACTTC. It yields the protein CASTDSYEQYF.

V and J are TRBV19 and TRBJ2-4, with 7 nucleotides matching TRBD1. With 5 bases clipped from V and 0 bases from J, the junction kept 7 bases outside the gene matches. CDR1 LNHDA and CDR2 SQIVND come from the germline V gene (reference sequence). This CDR3 has 16 amino acids. The CDR3 sequence: CASSPPGQLAKNIQYF. In DNA form, the CDR3 reads TGTGCCAGTAGTCCACCGGGACAGCTAGCCAAAAACATTCAGTACTTC.

The genes are TRBV6-4 and TRBJ2-2; D might be TRBD1 (7 bases). V was cut by 4 bases and J by 7 bases, with 19 bases left in between. Germline V gene lookup returns CDR1 MRHNA and CDR2 SNTAGT. The CDR3 has 16 amino acids. CDR3 amino acids: CASSANQAGGSGELFF. DNA of the CDR3: TGTGCCAGCAGTGCTAATCAGGCAGGGGGGAGCGGGGAGCTGTTTTTT.

This chain links TRBV6-5 with TRBJ2-5, with TRBD2 identical over 7 bases. With V trimmed by 6 bases and J by 2 bases, 6 bases remained unmatched. The CDR3 spans 14 residues. The germline CDR1 and CDR2 sequences are MNHEY and SVGAGI. The CDR3 DNA is TGTGCCAGCAGCCTGGGACTAATACAAGAGACCCAGTACTTC. Translating gives CASSLGLIQETQYF.

This chain joins TRBV11-3 and TRBJ1-1; D is ambiguous. The CDR3 totals 13 residues. Germline V gives CDR1 SGHNT, CDR2 YENEEA. V lost 0 bases and J 5 bases, leaving 7 bases between the germline ends. The DNA of the CDR3 is TGTGCCAGCAGCTTAGATCTGAGGACTGAAGCTTTCTTT. It codes for CASSLDLRTEAFF.